The 4 T cell receptor beta chains listed next were all sequenced from one sample in a study of CD8 T cells in ankylosing spondylitis (TCRdb year 2017). No cognate antigen is known for these TCRs. Points the paper makes about the study in general: Blood from ankylosing spondylitis patients appeared to be characterized by a TCR beta motif made up of several highly homologous amino acid variants.

Libraries were made using 5' RACE. TCRdb lists the instrument as Illumina HiSeq 2500. TCRdb took the public reads, trimmed them with fastp at Q25, ran MiXCR for clone calling and kept in-frame beta chains. Merged by CDR3 protein, the rows form single entries marked with the most common genes and DNA. The sample includes some 330,000 distinct CDR3 sequences, with 6.5% to 10% observed a single time. The top ten clones comprise 13% to 15% of the sample. The material sequenced was blood, either unsorted or a sorted T cell fraction (not recorded which). The receptors stem from a male donor with ankylosing spondylitis.

CDR3 in DNA: TGTGCCAGCAGCCAAGACCGAGGACTAGCGGGAGGGGGTGAGCAGTTCTTC. This translates into CASSQDRGLAGGGEQFF. This chain joins TRBV3-1 and TRBJ2-1; TRBD2 agrees at 15 bases. The CDR3 runs 17 residues. CDR1 is LGHDT, CDR2 YNNKEL, per germline (reference sequence). J was trimmed by 9 bases and V by 0 bases; bases with no gene match: 6.

The chain uses TRBV29-1 and TRBJ2-2, with D possibly being TRBD1 (5 bases). CDR3 size: 14 residues. Germline lookup yields CDR1 SQVTM and CDR2 ANQGSEA. Trimming cost V 7 bases and J 4 bases, with 16 bases left between them. The DNA of the CDR3 is TGCAGCGCCCAGGGCATAGCCGCCACCGGGGAGCTGTTTTTT. Translation gives CSAQGIAATGELFF.

The chain employs TRBV20-1 and TRBJ2-1, with 13 bases aligning to TRBD2. Per the germline V gene, CDR1 is DFQATT and CDR2 is SNEGSKA (reference sequence). The junction had 6 bases not matched to a gene; V was cut back by 8 bases and J by 5 bases. This CDR3 region has 14 residues. The CDR3 DNA reads TGCAGTACCTCCGGGACTAGCGGGGACAATGAGCAGTTCTTC. It is translated as CSTSGTSGDNEQFF.

Only a few counts were recorded for this clonotype. In DNA, the CDR3 is TGTGCCAGCAGTGACCAAAGCCTTGGAAACACCATATATTTT. This gives the protein CASSDQSLGNTIYF. The chain couples TRBV2 to TRBJ1-3; no definite D call. The V end lost 3 bases, the J end lost 3 bases, and 9 bases lay between the germline ends. The CDR3 extends over 14 amino acids. Germline values: CDR1 SNHLY, CDR2 FYNNEI.